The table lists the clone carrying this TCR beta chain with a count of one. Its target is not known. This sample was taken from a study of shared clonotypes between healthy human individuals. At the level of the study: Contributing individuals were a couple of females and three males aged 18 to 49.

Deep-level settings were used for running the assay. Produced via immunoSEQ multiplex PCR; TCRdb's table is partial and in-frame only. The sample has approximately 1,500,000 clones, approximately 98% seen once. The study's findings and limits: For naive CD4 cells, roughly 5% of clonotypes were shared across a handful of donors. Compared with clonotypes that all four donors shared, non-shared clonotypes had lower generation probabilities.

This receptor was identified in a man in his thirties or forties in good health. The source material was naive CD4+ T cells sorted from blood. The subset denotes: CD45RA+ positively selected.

The chain's CDR3 is CASSDRLAGAYEQYF. The DNA for the CDR3 is TGCGCCAGCAGTGACAGACTAGCGGGCGCCTACGAGCAGTACTTC. This chain uses TRBV10-1 with TRBJ2-7; TRBD2 agrees at 10 bases. There are 15 residues in the CDR3. Trimming removed 3 bases from V and 2 bases from J; junction bases left unmatched: 4. In germline, CDR1 is WNHNN, CDR2 SYGVQD (reference sequence).